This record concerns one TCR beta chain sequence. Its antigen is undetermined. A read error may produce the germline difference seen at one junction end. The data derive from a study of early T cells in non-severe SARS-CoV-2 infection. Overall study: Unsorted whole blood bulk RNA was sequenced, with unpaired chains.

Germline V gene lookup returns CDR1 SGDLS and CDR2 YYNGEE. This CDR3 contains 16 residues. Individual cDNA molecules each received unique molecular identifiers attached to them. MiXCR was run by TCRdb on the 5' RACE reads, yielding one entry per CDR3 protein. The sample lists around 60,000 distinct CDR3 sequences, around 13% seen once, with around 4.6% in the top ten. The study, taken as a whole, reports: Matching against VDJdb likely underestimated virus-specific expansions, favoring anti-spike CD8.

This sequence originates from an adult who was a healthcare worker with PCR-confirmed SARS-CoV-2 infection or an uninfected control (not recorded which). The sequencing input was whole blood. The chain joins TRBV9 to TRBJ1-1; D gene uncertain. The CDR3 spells CASSPSAGGLNTEVFF. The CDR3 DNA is TGTGCCAGCAGCCCGTCTGCAGGAGGATTAAACACTGAAGTTTTCTTT.